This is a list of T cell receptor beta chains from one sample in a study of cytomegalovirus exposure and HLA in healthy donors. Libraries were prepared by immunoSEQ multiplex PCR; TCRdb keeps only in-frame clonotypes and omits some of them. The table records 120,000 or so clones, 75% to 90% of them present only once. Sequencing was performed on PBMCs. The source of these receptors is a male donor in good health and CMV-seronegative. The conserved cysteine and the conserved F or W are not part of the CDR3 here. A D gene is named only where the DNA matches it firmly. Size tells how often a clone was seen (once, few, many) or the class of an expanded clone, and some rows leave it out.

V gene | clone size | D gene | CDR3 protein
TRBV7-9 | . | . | ASSLRQPSDGYT
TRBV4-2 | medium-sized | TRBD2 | ASSQAQASGNLAKNIQY
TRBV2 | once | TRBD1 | ASRAGTAQETQY
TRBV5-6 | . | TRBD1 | ASSRRDRGYNQPQH
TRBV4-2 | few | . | ASSQEVDSSYEQY
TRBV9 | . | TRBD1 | ASSIGTGEGYEQY
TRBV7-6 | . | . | ASSSLPGLYNEQF
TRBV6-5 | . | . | ASSYSRGTAPGELF
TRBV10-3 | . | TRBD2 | AISGTSADEQF
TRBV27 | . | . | ASSLKGARGYT
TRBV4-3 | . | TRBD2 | ASSQVGGAAGELF
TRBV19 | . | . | ASSITDEAF
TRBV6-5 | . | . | ASSSAGASGSCT
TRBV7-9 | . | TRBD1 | ASSFGQGEMNTEAF
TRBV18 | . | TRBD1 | ASSPLGTGQI
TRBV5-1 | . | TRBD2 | ASSLLAGGPTYNEQF
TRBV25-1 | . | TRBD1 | ASSEPGGEKLF
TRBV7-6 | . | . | ASSSILTGGNTIY
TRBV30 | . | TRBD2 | AWRLAGGPSEQF
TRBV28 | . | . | ASRGLLGRADTQY
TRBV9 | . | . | ASSVEINTEAF
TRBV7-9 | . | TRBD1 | SSTPGTAGGLDEQY
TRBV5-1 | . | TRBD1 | ASSLDGTGPQETQY